This TCR beta chain was found in a study of blood T cell repertoires in COVID-19. Authors' methods: Nucleated cell number was recorded as an estimate derived from reference gene primer amplification. Profiling relied on immunoSEQ multiplex PCR, and the TCRdb table lists in-frame clones only, not all of them. Clonal size and the V and J genes are those of that table, whereas D and trimming came from the DNA. The sample records fewer than 150,000 clones, 80% to 85% being singletons. The CDR3 loop spans 16 amino acids. The germline V gene encodes CDR1 MGHRA and CDR2 YSYEKL. V lost 4 bases, J lost 1 base, and 7 bases stayed unmatched. The age range of participants was about 18 to 95 years, with residence in more than 20 US areas.

Sequenced input: PBMCs or T cells enriched from blood (not recorded which). The clonotype was recovered from a man aged 25-45 years who had recovered from COVID-19. The chain is built from TRBV4-1 and TRBJ2-4, with 7 bases that match TRBD1. The CDR3 here is CASSRTTGDAKNIQYF. CDR3 DNA sequence: TGCGCCAGCAGCCGCACTACAGGGGACGCCAAAAACATTCAGTACTTC.